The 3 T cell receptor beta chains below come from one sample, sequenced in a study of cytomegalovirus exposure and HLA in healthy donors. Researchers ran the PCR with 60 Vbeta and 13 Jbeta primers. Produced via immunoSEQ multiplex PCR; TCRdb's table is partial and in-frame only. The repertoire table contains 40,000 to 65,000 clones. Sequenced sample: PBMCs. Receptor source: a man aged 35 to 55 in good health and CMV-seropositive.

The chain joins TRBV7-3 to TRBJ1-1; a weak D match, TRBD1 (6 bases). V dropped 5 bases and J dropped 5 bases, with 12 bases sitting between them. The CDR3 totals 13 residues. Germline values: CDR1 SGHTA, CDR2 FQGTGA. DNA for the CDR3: TGTGCCAGCAGCACACAGGGACGGACTGAAGCTTTCTTT. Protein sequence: CASSTQGRTEAFF.

The CDR3 nucleotides are TGCGCCAGCAGCCAAGCGGGGGGCTCCTATGGCTACACCTTC. It translates to CASSQAGGSYGYTF. The rearrangement links TRBV4-3 to TRBJ1-2; tentative D call: TRBD1 (6 bases). The germline CDR1 and CDR2 sequences are LGHNA and YSLEER. The CDR3 is 14 amino acids. The V and J ends lost 1 base and 4 bases respectively, with 10 bases between them.

CDR3 in DNA: TGCGCCAGCAGCTTGCTCAGGGGATGGGATGAGCAGTTCTTC. Translating it yields CASSLLRGWDEQFF. This chain uses TRBV5-1 with TRBJ2-1; possible D gene TRBD1, 6 bases. This CDR3 contains 14 residues. Trimming cost V 1 base and J 8 bases, with 13 bases left between them. Germline V CDR1 and CDR2: SGHRS, YFSETQ.